The TCR beta chain under discussion was sequenced for a study of OX40 agonist ivuxolimab in advanced cancers. Profiled with immunoSEQ multiplex PCR; TCRdb holds only in-frame clones, not every one. The table shows tens of thousands of clones, with about nine tenths occurring only once. Germline V gene sequence: CDR1 SNHLY, CDR2 FYNNEI. The CDR3 spans 16 residues. Trimming shortened V by 6 bases and J by 5 bases, and 19 bases separated the two germline ends. The specimen comprised CD4+ or CD8+ T cells sorted from blood, sampled in a trial of the OX40 agonist ivuxolimab. This TCR was sampled from an adult with an advanced solid tumor such as melanoma, head and neck, liver or kidney cancer. The rearrangement links TRBV2 to TRBJ2-2; D is perhaps TRBD2 (5 bases). CDR3 DNA: TGTGCCAGCAGAGCCCTCGCTAGCTACGGAACCGGGGAGCTGTTTTTT. This gives the protein CASRALASYGTGELFF.